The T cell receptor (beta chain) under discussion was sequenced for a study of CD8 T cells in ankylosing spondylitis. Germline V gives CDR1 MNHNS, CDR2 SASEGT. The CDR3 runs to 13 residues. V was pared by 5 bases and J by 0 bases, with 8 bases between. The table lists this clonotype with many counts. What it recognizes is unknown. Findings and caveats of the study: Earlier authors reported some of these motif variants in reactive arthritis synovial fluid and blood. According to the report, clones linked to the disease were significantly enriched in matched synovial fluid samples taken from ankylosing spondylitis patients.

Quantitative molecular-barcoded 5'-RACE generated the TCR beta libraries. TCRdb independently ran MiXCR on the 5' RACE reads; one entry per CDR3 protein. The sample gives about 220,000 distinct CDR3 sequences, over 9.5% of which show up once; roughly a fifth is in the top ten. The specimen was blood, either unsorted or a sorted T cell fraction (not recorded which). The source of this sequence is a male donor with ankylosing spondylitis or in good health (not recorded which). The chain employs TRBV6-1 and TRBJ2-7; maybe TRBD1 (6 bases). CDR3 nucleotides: TGTGCCAGCAGTCGGGACAACTCCTACGAGCAGTACTTC. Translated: CASSRDNSYEQYF.